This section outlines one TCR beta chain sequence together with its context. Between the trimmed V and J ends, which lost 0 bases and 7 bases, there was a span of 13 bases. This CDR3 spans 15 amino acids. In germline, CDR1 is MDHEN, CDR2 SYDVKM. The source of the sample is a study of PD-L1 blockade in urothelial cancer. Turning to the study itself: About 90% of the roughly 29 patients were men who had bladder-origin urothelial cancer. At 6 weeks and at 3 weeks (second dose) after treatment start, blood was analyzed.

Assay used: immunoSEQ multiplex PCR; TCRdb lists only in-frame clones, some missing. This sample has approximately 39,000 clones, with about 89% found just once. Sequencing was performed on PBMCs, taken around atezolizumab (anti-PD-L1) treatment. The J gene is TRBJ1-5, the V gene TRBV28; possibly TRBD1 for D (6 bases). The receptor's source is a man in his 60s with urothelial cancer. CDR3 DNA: TGTGCCAGCAGTTTATGGGGGGGGCAGACCCAGCCCCAGCATTTT. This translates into CASSLWGGQTQPQHF.